This T cell receptor (beta chain) was recorded in a study of CD8 T cells in ankylosing spondylitis. In this sample, this clonotype turned up many times. The antigen is unknown. Trimming stripped 3 bases from V and 4 bases from J, with 7 bases between. This CDR3 spans 14 amino acids. CDR1 and CDR2 from the germline V gene are SGHVS and FQNEAQ. Overall study results and limits: Disease-linked clones were found to be CD8+ and relatively rare in peripheral blood. Earlier literature documents some of the motif variants in reactive arthritis synovial fluid and blood. Reportedly, significant enrichment of disease-linked clones occurred in matched ankylosing spondylitis synovial fluid. What appeared characteristic of ankylosing spondylitis blood was a TCR beta motif of 7 or 8 highly homologous variants.

5'-RACE, quantitative and with molecular barcodes, yielded the TCR beta libraries. One entry per CDR3 protein results from TCRdb running MiXCR on the 5' RACE reads. The table has about 210,000 distinct CDR3 sequences, just under 7.5% seen once. The rearrangement links TRBV7-8 to TRBJ1-6; no clear D. The sample consisted of blood, either unsorted or a sorted T cell fraction (not recorded which). The origin of this receptor is a male donor with ankylosing spondylitis. CDR3: CASSFERYNSPLHF. In nucleotides, the CDR3 is TGTGCCAGCAGCTTCGAACGGTATAATTCACCCCTCCACTTT.